The sequence of this T cell receptor (beta chain) was determined in a study of blood T cell repertoires in COVID-19. Study at large: Samples taken during acute and convalescent COVID-19 were collected in the United States, Italy and Spain. T cells, B-cell-depleted T cells, or PBMCs supplied cDNA or gDNA.

This clone was observed a single time. Germline V CDR1 and CDR2: LNHNV, YYDKDF (reference sequence). V lost 0 bases to trimming and J lost 5 bases, with 13 bases between them. CDR3 size: 16 residues. As originally analysed: How many nucleated cells were present was estimated from reference gene primer amplification. Generated by immunoSEQ multiplex PCR, the TCRdb table keeps only in-frame clones and is missing some. V and J calls plus clone size are reproduced from that table; the DNA served to infer D and trimming. This sample has approximately 230,000 clones, with 85% to 90% found just once. The source is a man older than 75 with acute or convalescent COVID-19. The specimen was peripheral blood. The chain is built from TRBV15 and TRBJ1-4; D gene uncertain. CDR3 sequence reads: CATSRDLAGNNEKLFF. CDR3 DNA sequence: TGTGCCACCAGCAGAGATCTGGCAGGCAACAATGAAAAACTGTTTTTT.